This T cell receptor beta chain was retrieved from a study of T cell responses to AZD1222 COVID-19 vaccine. Generated by immunoSEQ multiplex PCR, the TCRdb table keeps only in-frame clones and is missing some. The sample lists 120,000 or so clones, around 92% occurring once. The V and J ends lost 4 bases and 4 bases, in that order; junction bases with no gene match: 9. Per germline, CDR1 SGDLS and CDR2 YYNGEE. The CDR3 has 16 residues. The receptor comes from an adult in good health. V and J are TRBV9 and TRBJ2-1; the match to TRBD2 covers 9 bases. Sample: peripheral blood, taken on day 0 of AZD1222 vaccination. CDR3 coding DNA: TGTGCCAGCAGCCCCTATCTAGCGGGGTTTTACAATGAGCAGTTCTTC. Its protein is CASSPYLAGFYNEQFF.